These 29 T cell receptor beta chains were sequenced from one sample in a study of cytomegalovirus exposure and HLA in healthy donors. The study ran its PCR with 60 Vbeta and 13 Jbeta primers. Libraries were prepared by immunoSEQ multiplex PCR; TCRdb keeps only in-frame clonotypes and omits some of them. The table includes about 140,000 clones, 73% detected once. Sequenced sample: PBMCs. The receptors derive from a human donor in good health.

V and J are TRBV10-1 and TRBJ1-5; unclear D gene. The germline V gene has CDR1 WNHNN and CDR2 SYGVQD (reference sequence). Trimming took off 2 bases at V and 5 bases at J, with 7 bases between the two ends. There are 13 residues in the CDR3. CDR3 loop: CASSEGLYQPQHF. The CDR3, as DNA: TGCGCCAGCAGTGAGGGCCTGTATCAGCCCCAGCATTTT.

The chain employs TRBV4-2 and TRBJ2-7, with D possibly being TRBD2 (5 bases). The V end was cut by 1 base, the J end by 4 bases, with 17 bases between. CDR3 length: 16 amino acids. Germline CDR1 reads LGHNA; CDR2 reads YNFKEQ. In DNA, the CDR3 is TGTGCCAGCAGCCAAGTGAGGGTTACAGACCCTTACGAGCAGTACTTC. Protein: CASSQVRVTDPYEQYF.

The chain links TRBV10-3 to TRBJ2-2, with D perhaps TRBD2 (6 bases). The CDR3 contains 15 residues. CDR1 ENHRY and CDR2 SYGVKD come from the germline V gene. V lost 4 bases and J lost 7, with 16 bases in between. The CDR3 is CAISVRRDLDGELFF. The CDR3, as DNA: TGTGCCATCAGTGTCAGGCGGGACCTCGACGGGGAGCTGTTTTTT.

The rearrangement joins TRBV4-1 to TRBJ1-4, with 8 nucleotides matching TRBD1. The CDR3 has 14 residues. V lost 2 bases to trimming and J lost 7 bases; unmatched junction nucleotides: 3. Germline V gene lookup returns CDR1 MGHRA and CDR2 YSYEKL. In nucleotides, the CDR3 is TGCGCCAGCAGCCAAACAGGGGGAGGTGAAAAACTGTTTTTT. Translation: CASSQTGGGEKLFF.

This clone has a single count. V and J are TRBV6-6 and TRBJ2-5; 8 bases align to TRBD2. V was pared by 6 bases and J by 4 bases, with 10 bases of the junction left unmatched. Germline lookup yields CDR1 MNHNY and CDR2 SVGAGI (reference sequence). There are 15 residues in the CDR3. The CDR3 nucleotides read TGTGCCAGCAGCCCCGGGACTAGGTCTGGAGAGACCCAGTACTTC. This gives the protein CASSPGTRSGETQYF.

The genes are TRBV11-2 and TRBJ2-5; TRBD2 matches 9 bases. J was trimmed by 3 bases and V by 5 bases; bases with no gene match: 7. In germline, CDR1 is SGHAT, CDR2 FQNNGV. This CDR3 region has 15 residues. The CDR3 loop is CASSQSSGEKETQYF. The CDR3 DNA follows: TGTGCCAGCAGCCAGTCTAGCGGGGAAAAAGAGACCCAGTACTTC.

The chain combines TRBV7-3 with TRBJ1-1; 7 bases fit TRBD1. The CDR3 is 13 residues long. CDR1 is SGHTA, CDR2 FQGTGA, per germline. V dropped 4 bases and J dropped 7; count of bases not matched to a gene: 6. Here the CDR3 DNA reads TGTGCCAGCAGCTCCCTCAGGGGGGATGAAGCTTTCTTT. This gives the protein CASSSLRGDEAFF.

The rearrangement joins TRBV28 to TRBJ2-3, with 8 bases fitting TRBD1. Losses at the gene ends were 5 bases for V and 0 bases for J; bases not matched to a gene: 4. Germline values: CDR1 MDHEN, CDR2 SYDVKM. CDR3 length: 15 residues. The CDR3: CASSIGTGSTDTQYF. The CDR3 DNA is TGTGCCAGCAGTATAGGGACAGGAAGCACAGATACGCAGTATTTT.

This clone came up a few times. The V and J genes are TRBV7-3 and TRBJ2-3; 11 bases map to TRBD2. J was trimmed by 4 bases and V by 5 bases; bases with no gene match: 5. Germline lookup yields CDR1 SGHTA and CDR2 FQGTGA. The CDR3 is 15 residues long. This chain's CDR3 is CASSKTSGVADTQYF. CDR3 nucleotides: TGTGCCAGCAGCAAGACTAGCGGGGTGGCAGATACGCAGTATTTT.

This chain joins TRBV19 and TRBJ1-1; tentative D call: TRBD1 (6 bases). The CDR3 spans 12 residues. The V end was cut by 6 bases, the J end by 7 bases, with 12 bases between. Germline V gene lookup returns CDR1 LNHDA and CDR2 SQIVND (reference sequence). The CDR3 DNA reads as TGTGCCAGTAGCCCAGGACAGTTTGAAGCTTTCTTT. This encodes CASSPGQFEAFF.

The chain combines TRBV20-1 with TRBJ2-7, with 8 positions matching TRBD2. The CDR3 totals 11 residues. Germline V gene data show CDR1 as DFQATT and CDR2 as SNEGSKA (reference sequence). DNA of the CDR3: TGCAGCGGGGGGGAGGTAGTCGAGCAGTACTTC. Residues: CSGGEVVEQYF.

The V gene is TRBV20-1, the J gene TRBJ1-2; D remains unclear. V was shortened by 3 bases and J by 7 bases, with 3 bases between the two germline ends. The CDR3 has 9 residues. CDR1 and CDR2 (germline): DFQATT, SNEGSKA (reference sequence). As DNA, the CDR3 is TGCAGTGCTAGTCTTGGCTACACCTTC. Translation: CSASLGYTF.

There are a few counts of this clone. This chain connects TRBV5-4 to TRBJ2-1; TRBD2 agrees at 7 bases. V lost 4 bases, J lost 1 base, and 2 bases stayed unmatched. CDR3 length equals 14 residues. CDR1 SGHNT and CDR2 YYREEE come from the germline V gene (reference sequence). The CDR3, as DNA: TGTGCCAGCAGCCAGCGGGGTTCCTACAATGAGCAGTTCTTC. Translating gives CASSQRGSYNEQFF.

V and J are TRBV18 and TRBJ1-1; a weak D match, TRBD1 (5 bases). V was trimmed by 5 bases and J by 1 base, leaving 14 bases between them. This CDR3 has 15 amino acids. Germline CDR1 reads KGHSH; CDR2 reads LQKENI. The CDR3 region has the DNA TGTGCCAGCTCAAATTTAGGAGGGGCGAACACTGAAGCTTTCTTT. Protein sequence: CASSNLGGANTEAFF.

The chain is built from TRBV5-1 and TRBJ1-1; no clear D gene. Germline-derived CDR1 and CDR2 are SGHRS and YFSETQ. V gave up 4 bases and J gave up 0 bases, with 13 bases separating them. The CDR3 spans 15 residues. DNA of the CDR3: TGCGCCAGCAGCCCCAATCAGGTTATGAACACTGAAGCTTTCTTT. This translates into CASSPNQVMNTEAFF.

The gene calls are TRBV7-9 and TRBJ1-2; 7 bases align to TRBD1. This CDR3 spans 14 amino acids. Per the germline V gene, CDR1 is SEHNR and CDR2 is FQNEAQ (reference sequence). V trimming: 5 bases; J trimming: 3 bases; junction bases outside the gene matches: 6. The CDR3 bases are TGTGCCAGCAGCCCAGGGGGATTGGACTATGGCTACACCTTC. Translating gives CASSPGGLDYGYTF. The entire variable domain, with the rest obtained from reference TRBV7-9 and TRBJ1-2, is as follows: DTGVSQNPRHKITKRGQNVTFRCDPISEHNRLYWYRQTLGQGPEFLTYFQNEAQLEKSRLLSDRFSAERPKGSFSTLEIQRTEQGDSAMYLCASSPGGLDYGYTFGSGTRLTVV.

V is TRBV5-4 and J is TRBJ2-6; D is perhaps TRBD2 (5 bases). V lost 5 bases and J 2 bases, leaving 11 bases between the germline ends. Germline V lookup: CDR1 SGHNT, CDR2 YYREEE (reference sequence). CDR3 length: 15 residues. CDR3 nucleotides: TGTGCCAGCAGTCTCATCGGGGCTGGGGCCAACGTCCTGACTTTC. Protein product: CASSLIGAGANVLTF. Combining the CDR3 with reference TRBV5-4 and TRBJ2-6 gives the whole variable domain ETGVTQSPTHLIKTRGQQVTLRCSSQSGHNTVSWYQQALGQGPQFIFQYYREEENGRGNFPPRFSGLQFPNYSSELNVNALELDDSALYLCASSLIGAGANVLTFGAGSRLTVL.

V usage is TRBV5-4 and J usage is TRBJ2-2; weak D call: TRBD1 (6 bases). The germline V gene encodes CDR1 SGHNT and CDR2 YYREEE (reference sequence). V was clipped by 4 bases and J by 3 bases, with 16 bases between them. The CDR3 sequence is 16 residues long. In DNA, the CDR3 is TGTGCCAGCAGCCCACCCCCAGGGGACCACACCGGGGAGCTGTTTTTT. It is translated as CASSPPPGDHTGELFF.

Note on this clone: Its ends do not fully match the called genes, so a read error is possible. This sequence joins TRBV6-1 and TRBJ1-1; TRBD1 matches at 9 bases. The CDR3 has 13 residues. Germline assignment: CDR1 MNHNS and CDR2 SASEGT. The CDR3 protein is CASSEDRGSGAFF. The CDR3 region has the DNA TGTGCCAGCAGCGAAGACAGGGGGAGTGGTGCTTTCTTT.

The V and J genes are TRBV5-1 and TRBJ1-1; D is perhaps TRBD1 (6 bases). Deletions cut 0 bases from V and 4 bases from J, with 10 bases between. The CDR3 runs 14 residues. CDR1 is SGHRS and CDR2 is YFSETQ in the germline V gene. In nucleotides, the CDR3 is TGCGCCAGCAGCTTGGGGGGACAAACCACTGAAGCTTTCTTT. It specifies CASSLGGQTTEAFF.

This chain connects TRBV9 to TRBJ1-2, with 8 bases fitting TRBD1. The germline V gene has CDR1 SGDLS and CDR2 YYNGEE. The CDR3 runs 16 residues. V dropped 3 bases and J dropped 2; count of bases not matched to a gene: 9. CDR3 protein: CASSERTGPGNYGYTF. CDR3 DNA sequence: TGTGCCAGCAGCGAAAGGACAGGGCCTGGAAACTATGGCTACACCTTC. The complete variable domain, with remaining parts taken from reference TRBV9 and TRBJ1-2, reads DSGVTQTPKHLITATGQRVTLRCSPRSGDLSVYWYQQSLDQGLQFLIQYYNGEERAKGNILERFSAQQFPDLHSELNLSSLELGDSALYFCASSERTGPGNYGYTFGSGTRLTVV.

V gene TRBV4-1 combines with J gene TRBJ2-5; 9 nucleotides agree with TRBD2. This CDR3 has 18 residues. V gave up 3 bases and J gave up 3 bases; unmatched junction bases: 14. In germline, CDR1 is MGHRA, CDR2 YSYEKL. The CDR3 is CASSQSPGGAGGEETQYF. CDR3 DNA: TGCGCCAGCAGCCAGTCCCCCGGGGGTGCGGGAGGGGAAGAGACCCAGTACTTC.

This chain connects TRBV9 to TRBJ1-1; D remains ambiguous. Germline loops: CDR1 SGDLS, CDR2 YYNGEE. The CDR3 is 15 residues long. Trimming cost V 4 bases and J 1 base, with 14 bases left between them. This CDR3 is CASSPARSWNTEAFF. The CDR3 DNA reads TGTGCCAGCAGCCCCGCGAGGTCCTGGAACACTGAAGCTTTCTTT.

This clone was recorded a few times. The chain is built from TRBV28 and TRBJ1-4, with 9 positions matching TRBD1. The CDR3 has 14 amino acids. The ends lost 5 bases at V and 3 bases at J; junction bases unmatched: 1. Germline values: CDR1 MDHEN, CDR2 SYDVKM. The CDR3 DNA is TGTGCCAGCAGTCGACAGGGGGCTAATGAAAAACTGTTTTTT. Translation gives CASSRQGANEKLFF.

This rearrangement joins TRBV7-9 to TRBJ1-1; TRBD1 is a possible D gene (6 bases). Trimming took 1 base from V and 5 from J, leaving 23 bases between them. Germline V gene sequence: CDR1 SEHNR, CDR2 FQNEAQ (reference sequence). The CDR3 has 18 amino acids. In DNA, the CDR3 is TGTGCCAGCAGCTTAGGACAATGGCAGGGGAAAGGGGGAACTGAAGCTTTCTTT. It specifies CASSLGQWQGKGGTEAFF.

V is TRBV4-2 and J is TRBJ2-3; 7 nucleotides line up with TRBD1. From germline, CDR1 is LGHNA and CDR2 YNFKEQ. The ends lost 4 bases at V and 2 bases at J; junction bases unmatched: 6. The CDR3 spans 15 residues. CDR3 bases: TGTGCCAGCAGCCCCCGGGACAGAAACACAGATACGCAGTATTTT. Translation gives CASSPRDRNTDTQYF.

V usage is TRBV6-5 and J usage is TRBJ2-7, with 7 positions matching TRBD1. Trimming cost V 2 bases and J 2 bases; bases outside gene matches: 3. Germline V gene sequence: CDR1 MNHEY, CDR2 SVGAGI. CDR3 size: 14 residues. In DNA form, the CDR3 reads TGTGCCAGCAGTTACAGGGACAGCCCCTACGAGCAGTACTTC. This translates into CASSYRDSPYEQYF.

J is TRBJ1-3 and V is TRBV21-1. TRBV21-1 is classified as a pseudogene. The CDR3 is 17 amino acids. This CDR3 reads CASSKGGEGGCGNTIYF. The CDR3 DNA sequence: TGTGCCAGCAGCAAAGGGGGGGAGGGGGGCTGTGGAAACACCATATATTTT.

The chain is built from TRBV7-3 and TRBJ2-5; tentatively, D is TRBD1 (6 bases). V shed 5 bases and J shed 3 bases, with 10 bases lying between them. In germline, CDR1 is SGHTA, CDR2 FQGTGA. The CDR3 covers 13 residues. The CDR3 loop reads CASSQDREETQYF. CDR3 bases: TGTGCCAGCAGCCAGGACAGAGAAGAGACCCAGTACTTC.